This entry describes one T cell receptor beta chain. The CDR3 covers 16 residues. This entry comes from a study of blood T cell repertoires in COVID-19. About the study: COVID-19 samples, acute and convalescent, were from the United States, Italy and Spain. Nucleic acid was either cDNA or gDNA, and it came from T cells, B-cell-depleted T cells, or PBMCs.

Generated by immunoSEQ multiplex PCR, the TCRdb table keeps only in-frame clones and is missing some. The sample has 650,000 to 800,000 clones; around 89% are singletons. The V call is TRBV21-1, the J call TRBJ1-2; the table's D call, TRBD1, has no DNA check behind it. TRBV21-1 constitutes a pseudogene. The TCR was taken from a woman aged 18-29 years with acute or convalescent COVID-19. The sequencing input was peripheral blood. CDR3 coding DNA: TGTGCCAGCAGCAAAAGGGGACAGGGGTTGGTAGGTGGCTACACCTTC. Residues: CASSKRGQGLVGGYTF.